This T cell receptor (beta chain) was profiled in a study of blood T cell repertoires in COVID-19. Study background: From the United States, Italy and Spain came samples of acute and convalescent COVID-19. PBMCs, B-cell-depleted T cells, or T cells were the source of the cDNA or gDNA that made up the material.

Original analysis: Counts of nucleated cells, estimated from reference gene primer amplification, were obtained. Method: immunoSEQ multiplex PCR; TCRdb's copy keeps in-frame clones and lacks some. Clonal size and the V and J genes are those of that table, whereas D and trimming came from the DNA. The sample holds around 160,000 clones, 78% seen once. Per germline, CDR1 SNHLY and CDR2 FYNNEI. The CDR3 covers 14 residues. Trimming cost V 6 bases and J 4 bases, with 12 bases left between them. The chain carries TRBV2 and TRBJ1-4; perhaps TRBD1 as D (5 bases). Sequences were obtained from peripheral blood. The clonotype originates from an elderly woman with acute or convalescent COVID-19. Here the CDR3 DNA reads TGTGCCAGCAGGCCCGGGGGGGATAATGAAAAACTGTTTTTT. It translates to CASRPGGDNEKLFF.